These 15 T cell receptor beta chains were sequenced from one sample in a study of CD8 T cells in ankylosing spondylitis. One entry per CDR3 protein, called by TCRdb with MiXCR from the 5' RACE reads. The sample contains some 340,000 distinct CDR3 sequences, over 12% of which appear only once. The sample taken for sequencing was blood, either unsorted or a sorted T cell fraction (not recorded which). All receptors come from a male donor with ankylosing spondylitis or in good health (not recorded which).

V is TRBV12-3 or TRBV12-4 and J is TRBJ1-3, with D unresolved. The CDR3 has 14 residues. V was clipped by 8 bases and J by 4 bases, with 15 bases between them. CDR3 sequence reads: CASRRPSEGNTIYF. The CDR3 bases are TGTGCCAGCCGCCGACCCAGTGAGGGAAACACCATATATTTT.

V gene TRBV7-2 combines with J gene TRBJ2-7; D is possibly TRBD1 or TRBD2 (5 bases each). The CDR3 has 15 residues. V was pared by 2 bases and J by 2 bases, with 13 bases between. Germline loops: CDR1 SGHTA, CDR2 FQGNSA. As DNA, the CDR3 is TGTGCCAGCAGCTTAAGGGGAGAACCCACCTACGAGCAGTACTTC. Translating gives CASSLRGEPTYEQYF. The full variable domain, its missing parts supplied by reference TRBV7-2 and TRBJ2-7, is GAGVSQSPSNKVTEKGKDVELRCDPISGHTALYWYRQSLGQGLEFLIYFQGNSAPDKSGLPSDRFSAERTGGSVSTLTIQRTQQEDSAVYLCASSLRGEPTYEQYFGPGTRLTVT.

The table lists this clonotype with a few counts. The chain uses TRBV7-9 and TRBJ2-1; D might be TRBD2 (5 bases). V lost 1 base and J 5 bases, leaving 9 bases between the germline ends. This CDR3 is 14 amino acids long. Germline assignment: CDR1 SEHNR and CDR2 FQNEAQ (reference sequence). The CDR3 sequence: CASSLESSNNEQFF. The CDR3 nucleotides read TGTGCCAGCAGCTTAGAGTCTAGCAACAATGAGCAGTTCTTC. The whole variable domain, filled in from reference TRBV7-9 and TRBJ2-1, reads DTGVSQNPRHKITKRGQNVTFRCDPISEHNRLYWYRQTLGQGPEFLTYFQNEAQLEKSRLLSDRFSAERPKGSFSTLEIQRTEQGDSAMYLCASSLESSNNEQFFGPGTRLTVL.

The table lists this clonotype with a few counts. The chain recombines TRBV10-3 with TRBJ2-1; 8 positions match TRBD2. This CDR3 contains 15 residues. V lost 7 bases, J lost 9 bases, and 14 bases stayed unmatched. Germline V gene lookup returns CDR1 ENHRY and CDR2 SYGVKD. The CDR3 DNA reads TGTGCCATCAATGACGGTGGACGGGAGGGGGGTGAGCAGTTCTTC. This translates into CAINDGGREGGEQFF.

In this sample, this clonotype turned up many times. The chain combines TRBV6-1 with TRBJ2-1; possible D gene TRBD1, 6 bases. Germline V gene sequence: CDR1 MNHNS, CDR2 SASEGT. Trimming left V 10 bases short and J 2 bases short, with 12 bases between. This CDR3 region has 13 residues. CDR3 DNA: TGTGCCACCCTGGGGACACCCTACAATGAGCAGTTCTTC. The encoded protein is CATLGTPYNEQFF.

This clonotype was counted between two and nine times. The CDR3 loop reads CASSLDGGAVVETQYF. The CDR3 DNA follows: TGTGCCAGCAGCTTAGACGGGGGGGCCGTGGTGGAGACCCAGTACTTC. The genes are TRBV7-8 and TRBJ2-5; 8 bases are shared with TRBD2. The CDR3 runs to 16 residues. Trimming cost V 1 base and J 5 bases; bases outside gene matches: 9. Germline V CDR1 and CDR2: SGHVS, FQNEAQ.

This clonotype was observed a handful of times. The conserved phenylalanine or tryptophan is not found at the CDR3 terminus, so this likely reflects a read error. It is unclear where the CDR3 begins or ends on the DNA, so no DNA is shown, and the CDR3 is as TCRdb lists it. J is TRBJ1-2 and V is TRBV5-1; the DNA was not compared with TRBD1, the D call given in the table. Germline V gene lookup returns CDR1 SGHRS and CDR2 YFSETQ. Inclusive of both ends, the CDR3 amounts to 9 amino acids. This chain's CDR3 is CASSLGQGK.

This clonotype has just a few counts. In DNA form, the CDR3 reads TGTGCCAGCAGTTACGGTACTAGCGGACAAGAGACCCAGTACTTC. It yields the protein CASSYGTSGQETQYF. The V gene is TRBV6-2 or TRBV6-3, the J gene TRBJ2-5, with TRBD2 matching over 8 bases. Germline CDR1 is MNHEY and CDR2 is SVGEGT. J lost 2 bases, V lost 2 bases, and 4 bases had no gene match. The CDR3 length is 15 residues.

The chain carries TRBV4-1 and TRBJ2-2; D uncertain. The CDR3 covers 15 residues. The germline V gene encodes CDR1 MGHRA and CDR2 YSYEKL. The V and J ends lost 4 bases and 5 bases respectively, with 14 bases between them. In nucleotides, the CDR3 is TGCGCCAGCAGCCGCGACCAAACCCCAACCGGGGAGCTGTTTTTT. As protein: CASSRDQTPTGELFF.

This clonotype was counted only a few times. The rearrangement uses TRBV7-9 and TRBJ1-1; unclear D gene. This CDR3 region has 13 residues. Germline V gene data show CDR1 as SEHNR and CDR2 as FQNEAQ (reference sequence). V lost 1 base to trimming and J lost 5 bases, with 8 bases between them. The CDR3 region has the DNA TGTGCCAGCAGCTTAGGCTCCGATACTGAAGCTTTCTTT. This encodes CASSLGSDTEAFF.

In its sample, this clonotype was seen many times. The V call is TRBV12-3 or TRBV12-4, the J call TRBJ2-1; a possible D gene is TRBD1 (5 bases). The length of the CDR3 is 16 residues. The V end was cut by 4 bases, the J end by 2 bases, with 15 bases between. CDR3 amino acids: CASSSLARVTYNEQFF. Written as DNA, the CDR3 is TGTGCCAGCAGTTCCCTTGCCAGGGTAACCTACAATGAGCAGTTCTTC.

The chain recombines TRBV7-9 with TRBJ1-1; D is perhaps TRBD1 (5 bases). Trimming cost V 1 base and J 0 bases, with 15 bases left between them. CDR3 length: 17 residues. Germline V gene lookup returns CDR1 SEHNR and CDR2 FQNEAQ (reference sequence). In DNA, the CDR3 is TGTGCCAGCAGCTTAGGAAGAACAGGCCTTATGAACACTGAAGCTTTCTTT. Encoded protein: CASSLGRTGLMNTEAFF. Complete variable domain (other parts from reference TRBV7-9 and TRBJ1-1): DTGVSQNPRHKITKRGQNVTFRCDPISEHNRLYWYRQTLGQGPEFLTYFQNEAQLEKSRLLSDRFSAERPKGSFSTLEIQRTEQGDSAMYLCASSLGRTGLMNTEAFFGQGTRLTVV.

V gene TRBV20-1 combines with J gene TRBJ2-5, with D unclear. The ends were cut back, 6 bases at V and 3 bases at J, with 20 bases in the middle. The CDR3 length is 15 residues. Looked up from germline, CDR1 is DFQATT and CDR2 is SNEGSKA (reference sequence). The CDR3 spells CSASEVWRLEETQYF. CDR3 sequence (DNA): TGCAGTGCCTCCGAGGTTTGGCGCTTGGAAGAGACCCAGTACTTC.

The chain links TRBV6-6 to TRBJ1-1; a weak D match, TRBD1 (6 bases). The CDR3 covers 13 residues. From germline, CDR1 is MNHNY and CDR2 SVGAGI (reference sequence). The V and J ends lost 5 bases and 1 base respectively, with 8 bases between them. CDR3 sequence: CASSRGQNTEAFF. For the CDR3, the DNA is TGTGCCAGCAGTAGGGGACAGAACACTGAAGCTTTCTTT.

The genes are TRBV30 and TRBJ1-2, with D unclear. The length of the CDR3 is 12 residues. Germline CDR1 is GTSNPN and CDR2 is SVGIG (reference sequence). V lost 0 bases and J 5 bases, leaving 7 bases between the germline ends. CDR3 sequence: CAWSVYGYGYTF. CDR3 sequence (DNA): TGTGCCTGGAGTGTATACGGATATGGCTACACCTTC.